This TCR beta chain was sequenced for a study of tumor and adjacent non-tumor tissue in lung cancer. Study context: Stage I to III disease affected ten to eleven men and 5 women aged about 31 to 85. General study points: In normal lung, the top 100 clones were significantly more dominant than in tumor.

A modified ARM-PCR protocol with three rounds of nested PCR amplified TCRbeta. Each CDR3 protein gets one entry after TCRdb re-called the multiplex PCR reads with MiXCR. The sample yields 200,000 or so distinct CDR3 sequences, 71% seen once. The template was RNA from unsorted bulk tissue. This clonotype was counted a few times. What it recognizes is unknown. The receptor comes from a man in his fifties or sixties with non-small cell lung cancer. What was sequenced was lung tumor tissue.

This chain's CDR3 is CASSRTDRGDTEAFF. CDR3 DNA: TGTGCCAGCAGCCGTACCGACAGGGGGGACACTGAAGCTTTCTTT. The genes are TRBV12-3 or TRBV12-4 and TRBJ1-1, with TRBD1 matching 9 bases. V lost 6 bases to trimming and J lost 3 bases; unmatched junction nucleotides: 8. The CDR3 runs to 15 residues.